Each of the 30 T cell receptor beta chains below was sequenced from the same sample in a study of CD8 T cells in Susac syndrome. Reverse transcription used roughly 0.45 to 1 ug RNA and random hexamers. Each CDR3 protein is one row after TCRdb ran MiXCR on the immunoSEQ multiplex PCR reads. The sample yields more than 100,000 distinct CDR3 sequences, 75% to 90% seen once. The sample taken for sequencing was CD8+ T cells from PBMCs. The receptors originated from a human donor with multiple sclerosis.

The J gene is TRBJ1-1, the V gene TRBV27; 7 positions agree with TRBD1. Germline CDR1 reads MNHEY; CDR2 reads SMNVEV (reference sequence). The V and J ends lost 5 bases and 4 bases, in that order; junction bases with no gene match: 7. CDR3 size: 14 residues. CDR3 bases: TGTGCCAGCAGTCCCCTGACAGGGCTCACTGAAGCTTTCTTT. Translated, it gives CASSPLTGLTEAFF.

The chain has TRBV27 and TRBJ1-2; TRBD1 matches 9 bases. The CDR3 extends over 14 amino acids. The V gene's germline CDR1 is MNHEY and CDR2 SMNVEV (reference sequence). V shed 5 bases and J 6 bases; nucleotides not matched to a gene: 7. In nucleotides, the CDR3 is TGTGCCAGCAGTCCCACCGGGACAGGGAATGGCTACACCTTC. As protein: CASSPTGTGNGYTF.

V and J are TRBV2 and TRBJ2-1, with a tentative D call TRBD1 (5 bases). In germline, CDR1 is SNHLY, CDR2 FYNNEI. Trimming removed 5 bases at V and 6 bases at J, with 20 bases between. This CDR3 has 16 amino acids. CDR3 DNA sequence: TGTGCCAGCAGTCTTGACGGACAAGGAGAGTTCAATGAGCAGTTCTTC. Translation gives CASSLDGQGEFNEQFF.

The chain links TRBV9 to TRBJ2-2, with a possible D match to TRBD2 (5 bases). The germline V gene encodes CDR1 SGDLS and CDR2 YYNGEE. This CDR3 is 12 amino acids long. Deletions cut 5 bases from V and 4 bases from J, with 6 bases between. CDR3 DNA: TGTGCCAGCAGGGGAGCCACCGGGGAGCTGTTTTTT. Amino acids: CASRGATGELFF.

This chain connects TRBV5-6 to TRBJ2-2; TRBD1 aligns across 9 bases. The V gene's germline CDR1 is SGHDT and CDR2 YYEEEE. This CDR3 region has 16 residues. V was clipped by 2 bases and J by 5 bases; unmatched bases: 7. Here the CDR3 DNA reads TGTGCCAGCAGCTTCCTGGACAGGGGAAGGACCGGGGAGCTGTTTTTT. This encodes CASSFLDRGRTGELFF.

The V gene is TRBV28, the J gene TRBJ1-2, with TRBD1 matching 7 bases. The V and J ends lost 3 bases and 4 bases, in that order; junction bases with no gene match: 8. Germline lookup yields CDR1 MDHEN and CDR2 SYDVKM. The CDR3 spans 15 residues. The CDR3 region is CASSFQGGVSYGYTF. DNA of the CDR3: TGTGCCAGCAGTTTCCAGGGGGGAGTGAGCTATGGCTACACCTTC.

This clonotype was counted between two and nine times. V and J are TRBV5-6 and TRBJ2-7; D gene ambiguous. V lost 0 bases to trimming and J lost 3 bases, with 7 bases between them. The CDR3 has 13 amino acids. CDR1 and CDR2 (germline): SGHDT, YYEEEE. In nucleotides, the CDR3 is TGTGCCAGCAGCTTGGGAGGACGCTACGAGCAGTACTTC. Encoded protein: CASSLGGRYEQYF.

This clonotype was seen a handful of times. This chain links TRBV7-9 with TRBJ2-5; D assignment may be TRBD1 or TRBD2 (6 bases each). V was pared by 1 base and J by 5 bases, with 11 bases between. The germline CDR1 and CDR2 sequences are SEHNR and FQNEAQ (reference sequence). There are 14 residues in the CDR3. The DNA for the CDR3 is TGTGCCAGCAGCTTAGAGGGGGGTCGGGAGACCCAGTACTTC. It codes for CASSLEGGRETQYF. Full variable domain (rest looked up from reference TRBV7-9 and TRBJ2-5): DTGVSQNPRHKITKRGQNVTFRCDPISEHNRLYWYRQTLGQGPEFLTYFQNEAQLEKSRLLSDRFSAERPKGSFSTLEIQRTEQGDSAMYLCASSLEGGRETQYFGPGTRLLVL.

V usage is TRBV21-1 and J usage is TRBJ1-6. TRBV21-1 is classified as a pseudogene. This CDR3 contains 16 residues. CDR3 nucleotide sequence: TGTGCCAGCAGAGGGACTGCTACCAGTTATAATTCACCCCTCCACTTT. This encodes CASRGTATSYNSPLHF.

The rearrangement uses TRBV7-2 and TRBJ2-7; a weak D match, TRBD1 (6 bases). Trimming left V 1 base short and J 3 bases short, with 10 bases between. This CDR3 has 14 residues. CDR1 is SGHTA and CDR2 is FQGNSA in the germline V gene. DNA for the CDR3: TGTGCCAGCAGCTTAGGGACAGAGCTCTACGAGCAGTACGTC. This gives the protein CASSLGTELYEQYV.

The CDR3 DNA sequence: TGCGCCAGCAGCCTGTACCTGATGAACACTGAAGCTTTCTTT. Its protein product is CASSLYLMNTEAFF. V gene TRBV5-1 combines with J gene TRBJ1-1; D is uncertain. The CDR3 has 14 residues. Germline values: CDR1 SGHRS, CDR2 YFSETQ. Trimming pared 4 bases from V and 0 bases from J, leaving 10 bases between. The entire variable domain, with the rest obtained from reference TRBV5-1 and TRBJ1-1, is as follows: KAGVTQTPRYLIKTRGQQVTLSCSPISGHRSVSWYQQTPGQGLQFLFEYFSETQRNKGNFPGRFSGRQFSNSRSEMNVSTLELGDSALYLCASSLYLMNTEAFFGQGTRLTVV.

This clonotype was observed once. V usage is TRBV24-1 and J usage is TRBJ1-4, with D possibly TRBD1 on 5 matching bases. V lost 1 base to trimming and J lost 12 bases, with 17 bases between them. This CDR3 spans 15 amino acids. Per the germline V gene, CDR1 is KGHDR and CDR2 is SFDVKD. CDR3 in DNA: TGTGCCACCAGTGATTTAGCAGGGCTCAAAATCGAACTGTTTTTT. Translation: CATSDLAGLKIELFF.

The CDR3 spells CAWSVSRGTDTQYF. CDR3 coding DNA: TGTGCCTGGAGTGTATCGCGGGGGACAGATACGCAGTATTTT. This chain connects TRBV30 to TRBJ2-3; 7 bases are a match to TRBD2. CDR3 length equals 14 residues. The V segment lost 0 bases and the J segment 3 bases; nucleotides outside the gene matches: 3. Germline V gene sequence: CDR1 GTSNPN, CDR2 SVGIG (reference sequence).

This sequence joins TRBV30 and TRBJ2-1, with 9 nucleotides matching TRBD2. Germline CDR1 and CDR2: GTSNPN and SVGIG (reference sequence). The CDR3 is 15 amino acids. Losses at the gene ends were 2 bases for V and 4 bases for J; bases not matched to a gene: 6. The CDR3 protein is CAWSPLAGDYNEQFF. In DNA form, the CDR3 reads TGTGCCTGGAGTCCCTTAGCGGGGGATTACAATGAGCAGTTCTTC.

The chain employs TRBV7-9 and TRBJ2-5, with TRBD1 matching 10 bases. This CDR3 has 15 amino acids. Unmatched junction bases numbered 7, after V lost 4 bases and J lost 5 bases. Germline assignment: CDR1 SEHNR and CDR2 FQNEAQ (reference sequence). CDR3 in DNA: TGTGCCAGCAGCTCCCCGGGACAGGGGATCGAGACCCAGTACTTC. Its protein is CASSSPGQGIETQYF.

V is TRBV28 and J is TRBJ2-5, with D tentatively TRBD1 or TRBD2 (6 bases each). CDR1 and CDR2 from the germline V gene are MDHEN and SYDVKM. V was pared by 6 bases and J by 2 bases, with 16 bases between. The length of the CDR3 is 15 residues. The CDR3 sequence is CASSQLRGPQETQYF. CDR3 nucleotides: TGTGCCAGCAGCCAGCTACGGGGGCCGCAAGAGACCCAGTACTTC.

In its sample, this clonotype was seen a few times. The CDR3 ends on some other residue instead of the conserved phenylalanine or tryptophan, so this is likely a read error. The CDR3 region has the DNA TGTGCCAGCAGCCCGGGCGGGGACAGGGAGGTCCCCGTCCTGACTATC. Translated: CASSPGGDREVPVLTI. The J gene is TRBJ2-6, the V gene TRBV11-2; 9 nucleotides agree with TRBD1. CDR3 length equals 16 residues. V was clipped by 5 bases and J by 12 bases; unmatched bases: 14. CDR1 and CDR2 from the germline V gene are SGHAT and FQNNGV.

This clonotype was counted only a few times. The genes are TRBV27 and TRBJ1-1, with TRBD1 matching 9 bases. The CDR3 extends over 14 amino acids. Trimming at V came to 4 bases and at J to 4 bases, leaving 4 bases not matched to a gene. CDR1 and CDR2 from the germline V gene are MNHEY and SMNVEV (reference sequence). The CDR3 DNA sequence: TGTGCCAGCAGTTCCACAGGGGGCCTCACTGAAGCTTTCTTT. It is translated as CASSSTGGLTEAFF.

This clonotype was found a few times. The V call is TRBV6-2 or TRBV6-3, the J call TRBJ2-1, with a tentative D call TRBD1 (7 bases). V lost 3 bases to trimming and J lost 0 bases, with 18 bases between them. This CDR3 comprises 18 residues. In germline, CDR1 is MNHEY, CDR2 SVGEGT. The CDR3 bases are TGTGCCAGCAGTTATCGGAGCAGGGGGGTGGCCTCCTACAATGAGCAGTTCTTC. As protein: CASSYRSRGVASYNEQFF.

In its sample, this clonotype was seen a few times. The chain has TRBV4-2 and TRBJ1-4; D call uncertain. Germline V gene lookup returns CDR1 LGHNA and CDR2 YNFKEQ. The CDR3 sequence is 11 residues long. V was cut by 5 bases and J by 7 bases, with 5 bases left in between. CDR3 protein: CASSDSEKLFF. In DNA, the CDR3 is TGTGCCAGCAGCGACTCTGAAAAACTGTTTTTT.

The rearrangement uses TRBV3-1 and TRBJ2-7; 7 bases are a match to TRBD2. V lost 0 bases, J lost 5 bases, and 13 bases stayed unmatched. The CDR3 consists of 17 residues. Per germline, CDR1 LGHDT and CDR2 YNNKEL (reference sequence). The CDR3, as DNA: TGTGCCAGCAGCCAAGATCCTCTAAGGGAGGGGAGAAACGAGCAGTACTTC. Its translation is CASSQDPLREGRNEQYF.

The chain employs TRBV5-1 and TRBJ2-2, with unresolved D. Trimming shortened V by 2 bases and J by 1 base, and 6 bases separated the two germline ends. CDR1 is SGHRS, CDR2 YFSETQ, per germline. There are 14 residues in the CDR3. The DNA for the CDR3 is TGCGCCAGCAGCTTTGGGCAGAACACCGGGGAGCTGTTTTTT. Amino acids: CASSFGQNTGELFF.

This clonotype has just a few counts. This chain joins TRBV11-3 and TRBJ2-5, with D perhaps given as TRBD1 or TRBD2 (6 bases each). V shed 5 bases and J shed 5 bases, with 18 bases lying between them. This CDR3 contains 15 residues. The germline V gene has CDR1 SGHNT and CDR2 YENEEA. The CDR3 nucleotides are TGTGCCAGCAGCCGGGGGCTCAACAATAGGGAGACCCAGTACTTC. It codes for CASSRGLNNRETQYF.

This chain links TRBV28 with TRBJ2-3; weak D call: TRBD1 (5 bases). Germline assignment: CDR1 MDHEN and CDR2 SYDVKM. Trimming shortened V by 3 bases and J by 5 bases, and 15 bases separated the two germline ends. This CDR3 is built from 15 residues. This chain's CDR3 is CASSLRTWWLDTQYF. The CDR3 nucleotides are TGTGCCAGCAGTTTGAGGACATGGTGGCTAGATACGCAGTATTTT.

The DNA for the CDR3 is TGCGCCAGCAGCCATCCTGACGCGAACACTGAAGCTTTCTTT. Encoded protein: CASSHPDANTEAFF. The J gene is TRBJ1-1, the V gene TRBV4-1; D not resolved. The V gene's germline CDR1 is MGHRA and CDR2 YSYEKL. The CDR3 contains 14 residues. V lost 3 bases and J 1 base, leaving 9 bases between the germline ends.

This clonotype was recorded a few times. The chain carries TRBV12-5 and TRBJ2-1; D is undetermined. Germline CDR1 is LGHNT and CDR2 is FRNRAP. The ends were cut back, 3 bases at V and 2 bases at J, with 8 bases in the middle. This CDR3 contains 14 residues. Here the CDR3 reads CASGFDGTYNEQFF. The CDR3 DNA reads TGTGCTAGTGGTTTCGACGGAACCTACAATGAGCAGTTCTTC.

The rearrangement links TRBV27 to TRBJ2-3, with D possibly being TRBD2 (5 bases). The CDR3 has 13 amino acids. Trimming shortened V by 5 bases and J by 7 bases, and 13 bases separated the two germline ends. Looked up from germline, CDR1 is MNHEY and CDR2 is SMNVEV (reference sequence). CDR3 nucleotide sequence: TGTGCCAGCAGTCACGAGCGGATTCATACGCAGTATTTT. Amino acids: CASSHERIHTQYF.

J is TRBJ2-2 and V is TRBV11-2; 11 bases line up with TRBD2. Germline V lookup: CDR1 SGHAT, CDR2 FQNNGV. V gave up 4 bases and J gave up 6 bases; unmatched junction bases: 7. The CDR3 runs to 16 residues. The CDR3 DNA is TGTGCCAGCAGCTCCCCACTAGCGGGAGTACCCGGGGAGCTGTTTTTT. It specifies CASSSPLAGVPGELFF.

The genes are TRBV6-1 and TRBJ2-3, with 12 bases aligning to TRBD2. Germline V gives CDR1 MNHNS, CDR2 SASEGT. Trimming cost V 6 bases and J 3 bases; bases outside gene matches: 7. The length of the CDR3 is 16 residues. For the CDR3, the DNA is TGTGCCAGCAGCCGCCCTAGCGGGGGGGCAACAGATACGCAGTATTTT. Its translation is CASSRPSGGATDTQYF.

The V gene is TRBV19, the J gene TRBJ2-1, with a weak D call TRBD2 (5 bases). From germline, CDR1 is LNHDA and CDR2 SQIVND (reference sequence). V gave up 10 bases and J gave up 7 bases, with 23 bases separating them. CDR3 length equals 15 residues. In nucleotides, the CDR3 is TGTGCCATCTCAGTCGGGTCAGGAGGTGGAAATGAGCAGTTCTTC. Its translation: CAISVGSGGGNEQFF.